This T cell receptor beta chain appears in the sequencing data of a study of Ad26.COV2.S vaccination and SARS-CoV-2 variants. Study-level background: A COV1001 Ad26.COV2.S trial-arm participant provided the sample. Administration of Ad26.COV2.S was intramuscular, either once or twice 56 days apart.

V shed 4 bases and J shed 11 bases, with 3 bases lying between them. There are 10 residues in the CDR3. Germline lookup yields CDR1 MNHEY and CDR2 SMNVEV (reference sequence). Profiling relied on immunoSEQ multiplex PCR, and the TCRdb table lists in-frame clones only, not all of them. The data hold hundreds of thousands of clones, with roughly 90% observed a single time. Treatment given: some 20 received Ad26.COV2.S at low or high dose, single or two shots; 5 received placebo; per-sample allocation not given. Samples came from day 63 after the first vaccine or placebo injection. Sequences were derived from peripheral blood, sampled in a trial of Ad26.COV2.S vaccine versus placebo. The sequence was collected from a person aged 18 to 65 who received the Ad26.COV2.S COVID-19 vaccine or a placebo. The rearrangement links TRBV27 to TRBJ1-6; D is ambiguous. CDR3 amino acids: CASSSAPLHF. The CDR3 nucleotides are TGTGCCAGCAGTTCCGCACCCCTCCACTTT.